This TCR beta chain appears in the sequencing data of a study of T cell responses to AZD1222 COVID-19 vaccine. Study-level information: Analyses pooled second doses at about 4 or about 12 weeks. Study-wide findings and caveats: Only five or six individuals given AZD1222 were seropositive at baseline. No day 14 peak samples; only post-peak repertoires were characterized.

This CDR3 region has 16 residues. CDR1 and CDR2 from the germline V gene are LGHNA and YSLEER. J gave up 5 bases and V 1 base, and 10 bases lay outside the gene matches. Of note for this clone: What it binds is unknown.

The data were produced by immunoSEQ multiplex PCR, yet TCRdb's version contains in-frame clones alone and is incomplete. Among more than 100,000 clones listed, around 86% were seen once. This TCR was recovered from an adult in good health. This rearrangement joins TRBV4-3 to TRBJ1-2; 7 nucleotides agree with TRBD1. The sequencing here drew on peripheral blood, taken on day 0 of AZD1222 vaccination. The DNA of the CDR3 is TGCGCCAGCAGCCAAGGGAGCGGGACAGATCAGTATGGCTACACCTTC. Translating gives CASSQGSGTDQYGYTF.